Listed here is a single T cell receptor beta chain. This entry belongs to a study of blood T cell repertoires in COVID-19. Overall study: The United States, Italy and Spain were the sources of the acute and convalescent COVID-19 samples. The cDNA or gDNA used as material had been derived from T cells, B-cell-depleted T cells, or PBMCs.

Unmatched junction bases numbered 9, after V lost 4 bases and J lost 8 bases. The germline gives CDR1 SGHTA, CDR2 FQGNSA. CDR3 size: 15 residues. Source study methods: It was from reference gene primer amplification that nucleated cell counts were estimated. Data came from immunoSEQ multiplex PCR; TCRdb stores just in-frame clones and leaves some out. V and J calls and clone size are as listed in that table; D and trimming were resolved from the DNA. The sample lists over 140,000 clones, over 60% occurring once. Sequencing was done on a sample of peripheral blood. This receptor was obtained from a woman between 45 and 65 years old with active or convalescent COVID-19. V gene TRBV7-2 combines with J gene TRBJ1-4; 8 bases line up with TRBD1. CDR3 sequence: CASSYDRGMGEKLFF. For the CDR3, the DNA is TGTGCCAGCAGCTACGACAGGGGTATGGGGGAAAAACTGTTTTTT.